This T cell receptor (beta chain) originates from a study of response to subunit inactivated influenza vaccine. Study results and caveats: Authors suggested seasonal influenza vaccinations each recruit few new T cells.

TCRdb itself ran the RT-PCR reads through MiXCR, one entry per CDR3 protein. The sample records approximately 250,000 distinct CDR3 sequences, more than 10% being singletons. The table lists this clonotype with a few counts. Its antigen is not known. This CDR3 has 16 amino acids. V gave up 1 base and J gave up 3 bases, with 18 bases separating them. The germline CDR1 and CDR2 sequences are DFQATT and SNEGSKA (reference sequence). The sequence was collected from a man over 45 who received an inactivated influenza vaccine. The chain carries TRBV20-1 and TRBJ2-5; the D gene is possibly TRBD2 (5 bases). The sample consisted of non-naive T cells sorted from PBMCs, taken 14 days before vaccination. The CDR3 loop reads CSARAASSRSKETQYF. In DNA, the CDR3 is TGCAGTGCTAGAGCAGCTAGCTCTCGGTCTAAAGAGACCCAGTACTTC.